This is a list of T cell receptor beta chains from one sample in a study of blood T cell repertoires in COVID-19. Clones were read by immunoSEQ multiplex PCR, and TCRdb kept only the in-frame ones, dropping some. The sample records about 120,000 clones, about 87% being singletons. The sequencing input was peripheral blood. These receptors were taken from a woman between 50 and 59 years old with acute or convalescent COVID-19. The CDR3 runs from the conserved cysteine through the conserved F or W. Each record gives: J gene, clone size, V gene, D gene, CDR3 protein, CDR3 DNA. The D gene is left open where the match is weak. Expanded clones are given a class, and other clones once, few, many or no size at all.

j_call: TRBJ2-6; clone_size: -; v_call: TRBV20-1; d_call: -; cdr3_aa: CSASNSVNSGANVLTF; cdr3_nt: TGCAGTGCTAGTAACAGTGTTAACTCTGGGGCCAACGTCCTGACTTTC
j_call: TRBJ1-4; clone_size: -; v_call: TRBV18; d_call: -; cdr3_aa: CASSRRGEKLFF; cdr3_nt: TGTGCCAGCTCTCGGCGGGGGGAAAAACTGTTTTTT
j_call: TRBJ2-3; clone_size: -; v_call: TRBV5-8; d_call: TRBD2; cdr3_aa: CASSLLLAGTDTQYF; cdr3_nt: TGTGCCAGCAGCTTGTTACTAGCGGGCACAGATACGCAGTATTTT
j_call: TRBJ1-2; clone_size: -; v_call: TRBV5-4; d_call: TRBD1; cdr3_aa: CASTERPGQSYYGYTF; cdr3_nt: TGTGCCAGCACCGAAAGACCGGGACAGTCGTACTATGGCTACACCTTC
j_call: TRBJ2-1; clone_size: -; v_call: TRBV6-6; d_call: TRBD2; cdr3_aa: CASRISGSSYNEQFF; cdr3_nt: TGTGCCAGCAGAATCAGCGGGAGTTCCTACAATGAGCAGTTCTTC
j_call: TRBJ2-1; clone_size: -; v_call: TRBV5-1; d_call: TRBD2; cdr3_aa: CASSIMLAGDGEQFF; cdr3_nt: TGCGCCAGCAGCATAATGCTAGCGGGAGATGGGGAGCAGTTCTTC
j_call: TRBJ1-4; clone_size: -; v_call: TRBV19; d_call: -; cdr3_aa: CASTGALEGEKLFF; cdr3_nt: TGTGCCAGTACAGGGGCCCTAGAGGGTGAAAAACTGTTTTTT
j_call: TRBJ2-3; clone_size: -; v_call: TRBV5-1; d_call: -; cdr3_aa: CASSSRWDTLTDTQYF; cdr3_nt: TGCGCCAGCAGCTCGCGTTGGGACACACTCACAGATACGCAGTATTTT
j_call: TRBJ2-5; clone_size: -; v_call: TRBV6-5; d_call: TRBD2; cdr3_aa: CASSYSLADVMTQYF; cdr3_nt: TGTGCCAGCAGTTACTCGCTAGCGGACGTCATGACCCAGTACTTC
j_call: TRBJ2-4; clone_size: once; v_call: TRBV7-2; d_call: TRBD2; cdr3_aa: CASSWGSGGAPIQYF; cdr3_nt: TGTGCCAGCAGCTGGGGGAGCGGGGGGGCCCCCATTCAGTACTTC
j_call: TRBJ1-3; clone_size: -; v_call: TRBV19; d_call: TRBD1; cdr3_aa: CASSIAAGQGQGNTIYF; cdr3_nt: TGTGCCAGTAGTATCGCGGCCGGACAGGGGCAGGGAAACACCATATATTTT
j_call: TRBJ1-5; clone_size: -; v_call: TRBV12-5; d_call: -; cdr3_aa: CATRGGESQPQHF; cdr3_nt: TGTGCTACCAGAGGGGGGGAAAGTCAGCCCCAGCATTTT
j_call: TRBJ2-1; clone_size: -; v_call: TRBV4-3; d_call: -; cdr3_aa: CASSQEPTGYNEQFF; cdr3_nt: TGCGCCAGCAGCCAAGAACCAACAGGGTACAATGAGCAGTTCTTC
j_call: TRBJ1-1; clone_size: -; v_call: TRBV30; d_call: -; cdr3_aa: CAWAQGVDTEAFF; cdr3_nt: TGTGCCTGGGCTCAAGGGGTAGACACTGAAGCTTTCTTT
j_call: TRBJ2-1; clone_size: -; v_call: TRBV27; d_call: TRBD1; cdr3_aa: CASSLTGGRDNEQFF; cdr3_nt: TGTGCCAGCAGTTTAACAGGGGGCAGGGACAATGAGCAGTTCTTC
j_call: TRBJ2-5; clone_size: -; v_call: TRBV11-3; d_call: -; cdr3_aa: CASSLVSAYQETQYF; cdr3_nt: TGTGCCAGCAGCTTAGTGTCCGCGTACCAAGAGACCCAGTACTTC
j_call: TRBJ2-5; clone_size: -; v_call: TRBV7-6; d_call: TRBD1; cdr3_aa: CASSLARDRVQTQYF; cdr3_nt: TGTGCCAGCAGCTTAGCGCGGGACAGGGTTCAGACCCAGTACTTC
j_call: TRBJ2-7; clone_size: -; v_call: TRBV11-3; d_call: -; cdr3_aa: CASSLGAGPSYEQYF; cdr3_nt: TGTGCCAGCAGCTTAGGGGCGGGCCCCTCCTACGAGCAGTACTTC
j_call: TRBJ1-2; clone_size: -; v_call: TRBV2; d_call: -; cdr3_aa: CASSEDRATYGYTF; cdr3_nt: TGTGCCAGCAGTGAAGACAGGGCAACCTATGGCTACACCTTC
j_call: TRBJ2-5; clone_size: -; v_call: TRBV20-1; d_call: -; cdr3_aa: CSANREETQYF; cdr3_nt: TGCAGTGCTAACAGAGAAGAGACCCAGTACTTC
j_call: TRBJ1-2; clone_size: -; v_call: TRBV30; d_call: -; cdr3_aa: CALTGKQYGYTF; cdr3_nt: TGTGCCCTTACAGGGAAGCAGTATGGCTACACCTTC
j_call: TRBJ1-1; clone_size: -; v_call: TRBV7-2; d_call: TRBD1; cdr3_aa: CASSFPTGPGTEAFF; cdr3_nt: TGTGCCAGCAGCTTCCCGACAGGGCCGGGCACTGAAGCTTTCTTT
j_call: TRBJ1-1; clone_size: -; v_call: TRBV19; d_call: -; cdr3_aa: CASMARSMNTEAFF; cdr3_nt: TGTGCCAGTATGGCTCGTTCCATGAACACTGAAGCTTTCTTT
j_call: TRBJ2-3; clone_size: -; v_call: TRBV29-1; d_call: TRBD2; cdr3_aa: CSVGLAGGPPSDTQYF; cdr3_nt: TGCAGCGTTGGACTAGCGGGGGGTCCTCCATCAGATACGCAGTATTTT
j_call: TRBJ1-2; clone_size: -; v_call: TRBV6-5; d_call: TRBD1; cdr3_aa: CASRRQGDGGYTF; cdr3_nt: TGTGCCAGCAGAAGACAGGGGGATGGCGGCTACACCTTC
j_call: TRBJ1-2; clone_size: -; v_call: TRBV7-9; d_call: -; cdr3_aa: CASSLTDTPNYGYTF; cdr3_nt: TGTGCCAGCAGCTTAACTGACACCCCTAACTATGGCTACACCTTC
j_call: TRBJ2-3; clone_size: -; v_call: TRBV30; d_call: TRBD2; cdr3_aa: CAWTAGADTQYF; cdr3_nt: TGTGCCTGGACCGCGGGGGCAGATACGCAGTATTTT
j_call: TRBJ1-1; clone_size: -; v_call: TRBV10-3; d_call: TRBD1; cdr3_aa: CAINWDREAEAFF; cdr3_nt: TGTGCCATCAACTGGGACAGGGAGGCTGAAGCTTTCTTT
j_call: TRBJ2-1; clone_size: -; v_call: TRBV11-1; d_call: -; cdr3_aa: CASTLLGGDQFF; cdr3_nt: TGTGCCAGCACCCTCCTAGGGGGTGACCAGTTCTTC
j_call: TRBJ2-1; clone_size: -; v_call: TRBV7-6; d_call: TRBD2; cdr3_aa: CASSLEGGTYNEQFF; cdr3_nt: TGTGCCAGCAGCTTAGAGGGAGGGACCTACAATGAGCAGTTCTTC
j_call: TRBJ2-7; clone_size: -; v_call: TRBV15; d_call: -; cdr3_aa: CATSRDRGIYEQYF; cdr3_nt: TGTGCCACCAGCAGAGATCGGGGGATCTACGAGCAGTACTTC
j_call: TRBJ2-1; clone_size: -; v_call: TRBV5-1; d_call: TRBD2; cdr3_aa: CASSFMAGGGNEQFF; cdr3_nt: TGCGCCAGCAGCTTCATGGCGGGAGGGGGCAATGAGCAGTTCTTC
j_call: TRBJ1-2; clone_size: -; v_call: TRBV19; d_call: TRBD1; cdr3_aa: CASGGTGDLNYGYTF; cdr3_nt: TGTGCCAGCGGCGGGACAGGGGACCTGAACTATGGCTACACCTTC
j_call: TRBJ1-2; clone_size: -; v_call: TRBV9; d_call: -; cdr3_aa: CASSSRILYGYTF; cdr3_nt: TGTGCCAGCAGCTCGCGGATCCTTTATGGCTACACCTTC
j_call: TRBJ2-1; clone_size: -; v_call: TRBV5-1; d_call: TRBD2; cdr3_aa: CASSLALAGAYNEQFF; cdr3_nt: TGCGCCAGCAGCTTGGCACTAGCGGGAGCCTACAATGAGCAGTTCTTC
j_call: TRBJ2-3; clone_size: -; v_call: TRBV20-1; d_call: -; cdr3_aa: CSASPVGTDTQYF; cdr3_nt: TGCAGTGCTAGTCCGGTCGGCACAGATACGCAGTATTTT
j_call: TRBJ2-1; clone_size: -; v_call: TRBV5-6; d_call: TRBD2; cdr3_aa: CASSGRLAGVAEQFF; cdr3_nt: TGTGCCAGCAGCGGCCGACTAGCGGGAGTTGCTGAGCAGTTCTTC